These 16 T cell receptor beta chains came from one sample sequenced in a study of T cell repertoires in cytomegalovirus infection. These receptors have no identified antigens. In TCRdb, the reads were re-called with MiXCR into one record per CDR3 protein. The sample carries fewer than 350,000 distinct CDR3 sequences, around 29% recorded once. The sequencing used cultured PBMCs, collected from culture after CMV antigen stimulation. These receptors were taken from a human donor in good health (CMV status not recorded). Some clones in this sample may be carry-over from other donors' samples.

This chain uses TRBV7-2 with TRBJ2-1, with a possible D match to TRBD2 (5 bases). Germline V gene lookup returns CDR1 SGHTA and CDR2 FQGNSA. This CDR3 has 15 residues. Trimming cost V 4 bases and J 8 bases, with 18 bases left between them. This CDR3 is CASSSPGSDRHEQFF. DNA for the CDR3: TGTGCCAGCAGCTCCCCGGGATCAGACCGCCATGAGCAGTTCTTC.

This clonotype occurred many times. The chain employs TRBV7-2 and TRBJ2-2; D is possibly TRBD1 or TRBD2 (5 bases each). V shed 6 bases and J shed 7 bases, with 15 bases lying between them. The CDR3 contains 14 residues. The germline V gene has CDR1 SGHTA and CDR2 FQGNSA. CDR3 sequence: CASRRGTQFGELFF. CDR3 nucleotides: TGTGCCAGCAGGAGAGGGACCCAATTCGGGGAGCTGTTTTTT.

V usage is TRBV20-1 and J usage is TRBJ2-1, with 10 bases matching TRBD2. Trimming removed 5 bases from V and 4 bases from J; junction bases left unmatched: 8. The CDR3 is made up of 15 amino acids. Germline values: CDR1 DFQATT, CDR2 SNEGSKA (reference sequence). CDR3 protein: CSALKGLAWYNEQFF. The CDR3 nucleotides are TGCAGTGCTCTCAAGGGACTAGCGTGGTACAATGAGCAGTTCTTC.

The gene calls are TRBV6-5 and TRBJ1-2; TRBD1 matches 9 bases. The CDR3 loop spans 17 amino acids. J lost 4 bases, V lost 2 bases, and 11 bases had no gene match. CDR1 is MNHEY and CDR2 is SVGAGI in the germline V gene. CDR3 sequence reads: CASSYVTGGAGSYGYTF. The CDR3 nucleotides read TGTGCCAGCAGTTACGTCACAGGGGGCGCGGGAAGCTATGGCTACACCTTC.

This clonotype was counted at least ten times. This chain uses TRBV7-9 with TRBJ1-1; no definite D call. V was pared by 2 bases and J by 0 bases, with 10 bases between. This CDR3 has 15 residues. Germline assignment: CDR1 SEHNR and CDR2 FQNEAQ (reference sequence). As DNA, the CDR3 is TGTGCCAGCAGCTTACGTATCGGGATGAACACTGAAGCTTTCTTT. Translated, it gives CASSLRIGMNTEAFF.

This clonotype was seen ten or more times. The genes are TRBV28 and TRBJ2-7; the D is unclear. Trimming removed 6 bases at V and 5 bases at J, with 8 bases between. Germline V gene sequence: CDR1 MDHEN, CDR2 SYDVKM. The length of the CDR3 is 11 residues. The CDR3 DNA reads as TGTGCCAGCAGAGACTTCCACGAGCAGTACTTC. It is translated as CASRDFHEQYF.

In its sample, this clonotype was seen a few times. This chain links TRBV10-3 with TRBJ2-3, with a tentative D call TRBD2 (5 bases). The V end lost 2 bases, the J end lost 0 bases, and 12 bases lay between the germline ends. In germline, CDR1 is ENHRY, CDR2 SYGVKD. The CDR3 has 16 residues. The chain's CDR3 is CAISEGFSGSTDTQYF. DNA of the CDR3: TGTGCCATCAGTGAGGGTTTTTCGGGAAGCACAGATACGCAGTATTTT.

This clonotype turned up a few times. The chain has TRBV7-3 and TRBJ2-2, with a tentative D call TRBD2 (7 bases). Trimming removed 4 bases at V and 0 bases at J, with 15 bases between. CDR3 length equals 17 residues. CDR1 SGHTA and CDR2 FQGTGA come from the germline V gene. CDR3 DNA sequence: TGTGCCAGCAGCTCCAAGGGGGGGGGCCCGAACACCGGGGAGCTGTTTTTT. Its translation: CASSSKGGGPNTGELFF. Looking up the rest from reference TRBV7-3 and TRBJ2-2 gives the full variable domain: GAGVSQTPSNKVTEKGKYVELRCDPISGHTALYWYRQSLGQGPEFLIYFQGTGAADDSGLPNDRFFAVRPEGSVSTLKIQRTERGDSAVYLCASSSKGGGPNTGELFFGEGSRLTVL.

This chain uses TRBV2 with TRBJ2-7; 12 bases agree with TRBD2. The CDR3 consists of 14 residues. The ends lost 4 bases at V and 5 bases at J; junction bases unmatched: 3. Germline CDR1 and CDR2: SNHLY and FYNNEI. CDR3 protein: CASSGTSGIDEQYF. The CDR3 region has the DNA TGTGCCAGCAGTGGGACTAGCGGGATAGACGAGCAGTACTTC.

This clonotype showed up just a few times. The rearrangement links TRBV7-9 to TRBJ2-2, with no clear D. The CDR3 sequence is 16 residues long. Germline V lookup: CDR1 SEHNR, CDR2 FQNEAQ (reference sequence). Between the trimmed V and J ends, which lost 4 bases and 0 bases, there was a span of 12 bases. The CDR3 nucleotides read TGTGCCAGCAGCTCGATCGTACAGCCGAACACCGGGGAGCTGTTTTTT. Its protein is CASSSIVQPNTGELFF.

The chain has TRBV7-9 and TRBJ1-2; D gene ambiguous. Per the germline V gene, CDR1 is SEHNR and CDR2 is FQNEAQ (reference sequence). V lost 5 bases and J lost 8, with 15 bases in between. The CDR3 runs to 13 residues. DNA of the CDR3: TGTGCCAGCAGCCCACAAGGACCGGCCGGCTACACCTTC. Residues: CASSPQGPAGYTF.

The chain recombines TRBV11-2 with TRBJ2-7, with a tentative D call TRBD1 (6 bases). Trimming stripped 2 bases from V and 0 bases from J, with 20 bases between. The CDR3 length is 18 residues. Germline-derived CDR1 and CDR2 are SGHAT and FQNNGV. In nucleotides, the CDR3 is TGTGCCAGCAGCTTAACCGCCCAGGGGCTGTTAAGCTCCTACGAGCAGTACTTC. Its translation: CASSLTAQGLLSSYEQYF.

The V call is TRBV7-9, the J call TRBJ1-5, with D unclear. CDR3 size: 14 residues. Germline V CDR1 and CDR2: SEHNR, FQNEAQ (reference sequence). Trimming took off 3 bases at V and 6 bases at J, with 12 bases between the two ends. The CDR3: CASSFTGSGQPQHF. CDR3 DNA: TGTGCCAGCAGCTTCACGGGGTCGGGTCAGCCCCAGCATTTT. The full variable domain, its missing parts supplied by reference TRBV7-9 and TRBJ1-5, is DTGVSQNPRHKITKRGQNVTFRCDPISEHNRLYWYRQTLGQGPEFLTYFQNEAQLEKSRLLSDRFSAERPKGSFSTLEIQRTEQGDSAMYLCASSFTGSGQPQHFGDGTRLSIL.

V is TRBV7-8 and J is TRBJ2-7; 8 bases line up with TRBD1. Germline V gives CDR1 SGHVS, CDR2 FQNEAQ. V shed 5 bases and J 6 bases; nucleotides not matched to a gene: 9. The length of the CDR3 is 14 residues. The CDR3 here is CASSGGTGGSEQYF. In DNA, the CDR3 is TGTGCCAGCAGCGGAGGGACAGGTGGTAGCGAGCAGTACTTC.

The CDR3 loop is CASKEGLGNQPQHF. The CDR3, as DNA: TGTGCCAGCAAGGAGGGTTTGGGCAATCAGCCCCAGCATTTT. This chain uses TRBV12-3 or TRBV12-4 with TRBJ1-5; no definite D call. CDR3 size: 14 residues. The germline V and J ends were trimmed by 7 bases and 2 bases, with 12 bases remaining between them.

The rearrangement uses TRBV7-8 and TRBJ2-2; D not resolved. Germline lookup yields CDR1 SGHVS and CDR2 FQNEAQ. V was shortened by 0 bases and J by 3 bases, with 5 bases between the two germline ends. This CDR3 spans 14 amino acids. The CDR3 DNA reads as TGTGCCAGCAGCTTAGCGGGGTACACCGGGGAGCTGTTTTTT. Translation gives CASSLAGYTGELFF. Full variable domain (outside the CDR3, taken from reference TRBV7-8 and TRBJ2-2): GAGVSQSPRYKVAKRGQDVALRCDPISGHVSLFWYQQALGQGPEFLTYFQNEAQLDKSGLPSDRFFAERPEGSVSTLKIQRTQQEDSAVYLCASSLAGYTGELFFGEGSRLTVL.